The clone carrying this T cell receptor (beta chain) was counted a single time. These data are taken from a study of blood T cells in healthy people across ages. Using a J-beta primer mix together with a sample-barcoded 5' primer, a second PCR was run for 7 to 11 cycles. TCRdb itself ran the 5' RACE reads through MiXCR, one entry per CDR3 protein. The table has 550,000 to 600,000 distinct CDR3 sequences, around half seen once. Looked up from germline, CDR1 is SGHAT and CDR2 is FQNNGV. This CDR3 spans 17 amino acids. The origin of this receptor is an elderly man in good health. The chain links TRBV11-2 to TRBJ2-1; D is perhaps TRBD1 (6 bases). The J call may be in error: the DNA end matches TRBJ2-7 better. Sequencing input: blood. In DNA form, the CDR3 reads TGTGCCAGCAGCTTAGAGAACAGGGTTTTGAATTGGAATGAGCAGTACTTC. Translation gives CASSLENRVLNWNEQYF.